This record looks at one TCR beta chain sequence and its context. The data derive from a study of blood T cell repertoires in COVID-19. In the study overall: COVID-19 samples from acute and convalescent phases originated in the United States, Italy and Spain.

The CDR3 is made up of 15 amino acids. The V and J ends lost 1 base and 3 bases respectively, with 12 bases between them. Germline V gives CDR1 SEHNR, CDR2 FQNEAQ (reference sequence). The data were produced by immunoSEQ multiplex PCR, yet TCRdb's version contains in-frame clones alone and is incomplete. The profile shows about 380,000 clones, around 89% of them singletons. This TCR derives from a man aged 35 to 55 with acute or convalescent COVID-19. Sequenced: peripheral blood. The rearrangement uses TRBV7-9 and TRBJ2-5, with D unclear. The CDR3 spells CASSLGLSLKETQYF. The CDR3 DNA reads as TGTGCCAGCAGCTTAGGACTGTCCCTAAAAGAGACCCAGTACTTC.